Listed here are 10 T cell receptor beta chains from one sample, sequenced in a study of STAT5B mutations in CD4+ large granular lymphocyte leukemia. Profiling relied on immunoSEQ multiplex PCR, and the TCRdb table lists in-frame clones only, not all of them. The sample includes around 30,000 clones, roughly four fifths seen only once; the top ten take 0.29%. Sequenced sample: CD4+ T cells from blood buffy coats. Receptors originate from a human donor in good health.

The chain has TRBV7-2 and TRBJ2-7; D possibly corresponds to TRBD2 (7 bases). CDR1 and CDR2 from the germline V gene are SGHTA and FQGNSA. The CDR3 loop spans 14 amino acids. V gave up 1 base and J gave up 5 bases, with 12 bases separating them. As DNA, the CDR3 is TGTGCCAGCAGCTTAGGAGGGGGGAGGGACGAGCAGTACTTC. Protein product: CASSLGGGRDEQYF.

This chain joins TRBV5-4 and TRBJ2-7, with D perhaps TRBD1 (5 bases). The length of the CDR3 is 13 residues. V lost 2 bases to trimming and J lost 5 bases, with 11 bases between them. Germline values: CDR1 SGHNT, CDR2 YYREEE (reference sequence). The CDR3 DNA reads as TGTGCCAGCAGCTTTCCAGGGCAGGACGAGCAGTACTTC. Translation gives CASSFPGQDEQYF.

CDR3 bases: TGTGCCAGCAGCTTGGTTCGGCAGGGATTGGACACCGGGGAGCTGTTTTTT. Translating it yields CASSLVRQGLDTGELFF. The gene calls are TRBV5-6 and TRBJ2-2, with D tentatively TRBD1 (5 bases). Trimming removed 0 bases from V and 3 bases from J, with 15 bases in between. Germline V CDR1 and CDR2: SGHDT, YYEEEE. The CDR3 consists of 17 residues.

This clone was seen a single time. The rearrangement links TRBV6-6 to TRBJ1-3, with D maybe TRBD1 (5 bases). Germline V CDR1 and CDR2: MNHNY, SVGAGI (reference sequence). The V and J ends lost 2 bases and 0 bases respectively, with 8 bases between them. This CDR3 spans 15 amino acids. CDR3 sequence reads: CASSYTGDSGNTIYF. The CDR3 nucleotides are TGTGCCAGCAGTTACACAGGCGACTCTGGAAACACCATATATTTT.

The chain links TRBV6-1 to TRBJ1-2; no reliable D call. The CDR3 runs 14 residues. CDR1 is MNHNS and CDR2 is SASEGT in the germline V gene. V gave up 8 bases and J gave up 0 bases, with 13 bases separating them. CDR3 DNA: TGTGCCAGCCTGGTATGGCTTCCTAACTATGGCTACACCTTC. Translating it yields CASLVWLPNYGYTF.

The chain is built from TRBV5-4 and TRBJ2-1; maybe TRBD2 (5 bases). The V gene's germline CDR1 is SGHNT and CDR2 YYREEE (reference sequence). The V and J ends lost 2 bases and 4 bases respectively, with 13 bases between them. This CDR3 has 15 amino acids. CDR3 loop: CASSLPGLPYNEQFF. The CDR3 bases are TGTGCCAGCAGCTTACCCGGACTGCCGTACAATGAGCAGTTCTTC.

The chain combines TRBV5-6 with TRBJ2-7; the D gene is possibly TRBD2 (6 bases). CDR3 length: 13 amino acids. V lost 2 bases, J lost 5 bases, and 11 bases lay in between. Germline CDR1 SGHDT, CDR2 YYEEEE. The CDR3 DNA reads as TGTGCCAGCAGCTTATCGGGGGTCCACGAGCAGTACTTC. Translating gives CASSLSGVHEQYF.

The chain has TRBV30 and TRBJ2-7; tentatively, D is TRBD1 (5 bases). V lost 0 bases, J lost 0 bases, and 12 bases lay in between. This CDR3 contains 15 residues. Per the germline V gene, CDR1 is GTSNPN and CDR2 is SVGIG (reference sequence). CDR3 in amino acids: CAWSVSRTISYEQYF. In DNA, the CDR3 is TGTGCCTGGAGTGTATCTCGGACAATCTCCTACGAGCAGTACTTC.

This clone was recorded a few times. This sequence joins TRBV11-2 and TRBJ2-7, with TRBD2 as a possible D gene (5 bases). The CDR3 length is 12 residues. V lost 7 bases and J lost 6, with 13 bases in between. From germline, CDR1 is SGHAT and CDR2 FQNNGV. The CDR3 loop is CASTNSGFEQYF. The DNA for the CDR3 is TGTGCCAGCACCAACTCGGGATTCGAGCAGTACTTC.

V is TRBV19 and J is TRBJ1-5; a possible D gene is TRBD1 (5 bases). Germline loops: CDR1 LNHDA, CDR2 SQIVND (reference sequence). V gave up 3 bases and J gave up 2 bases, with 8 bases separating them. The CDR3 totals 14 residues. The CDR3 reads CASSMAGGNQPQHF. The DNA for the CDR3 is TGTGCCAGTAGTATGGCGGGGGGCAATCAGCCCCAGCATTTT. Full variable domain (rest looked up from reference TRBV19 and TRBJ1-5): DGGITQSPKYLFRKEGQNVTLSCEQNLNHDAMYWYRQDPGQGLRLIYYSQIVNDFQKGDIAEGYSVSREKKESFPLTVTSAQKNPTAFYLCASSMAGGNQPQHFGDGTRLSIL.